Sequencing of this T cell receptor beta chain was carried out in a study of Epstein–Barr virus B cells in breast cancer (dated by TCRdb to the early 2020s). For the wider study: Control T cells were expanded by a rapid expansion method using irradiated PBMC feeders, soluble OKT3 and IL-2 at around 200 U/ml, and were collected roughly 9-13 days after stimulation. The study was a single-patient case report on whether tumor-infiltrating EBV+ B cells shape the T-cell receptor repertoire in triple-negative breast cancer.

This clonotype showed up just a few times. No cognate antigen has been identified for it. Base quality data are lacking; no much larger clone is found one base away. RNA was extracted from around 1e5 to 9.1e5 cultured T cells with RNeasy Micro or Mini kits, including on-column DNase digestion, and was checked on an Agilent 2100 Bioanalyzer. The germline V gene gives CDR1 as MNHEY and CDR2 as SVGEGT. A distance of 15 bases separates the germline ends of V and J, which lose 6 bases and 0 bases respectively. The CDR3, cysteine through phenylalanine, is 17 amino acids long. Here the CDR3 DNA is all that survives: 51 bases in frame from base 1. Results the study describes overall, beyond this receptor: All data came from a single patient described as a first proof of concept, which limits generalization.

The library was obtained by 5' RACE. The SMARTer Human TCR a/b Profiling Kit was used to build TCR libraries from RNA, capturing the full V(D)J regions of both the alpha and beta chains. The amplified libraries were purified with AMPure XP beads and were validated on an Agilent 2100 Bioanalyzer using the DNA 1000 Kit. Libraries were sequenced on an Illumina MiSeq with the 600-cycle v3 reagent kit, giving 2 x 300 bp paired-end reads. The study's processing was this. MiXCR and VDJTools were used to process the reads; non-productive clonotypes were removed, and clonotypes were merged by CDR3 amino acid sequence before frequencies were recalculated. CDR3 sequences were matched against the McPAS-TCR database allowing a Levenshtein distance of 1, and UpSet plots were made in R with UpSetR. TCRdb itself trimmed the public reads at Q25 with fastp, ran MiXCR and retained productive beta chains. One record per CDR3 amino acid sequence lists the most common genes and DNA. It is TCRdb's table, rather than the study itself, that gives the V and J calls and clone size. The sample table holds several hundred distinct CDR3 sequences, of which more than 30% were seen once. Jointly, the top ten make up over 98% of the sample.

What was sequenced was tumor-infiltrating lymphocytes expanded in culture. The chain is encoded by TRBV6-2 or TRBV6-3 joined to TRBJ2-6; TRBD1 might be the D gene, on 6 matching bases. This receptor was obtained from a woman between 40 and 50 years old with triple-negative breast cancer. The CDR3 reads CASSPRTDSSGANVLTF. The bases read TGTGCCAGCAGCCCCAGGACAGATAGCTCTGGGGCCAACGTCCTGACTTTC.